This paragraph covers one T cell receptor beta chain sequence. Trimming removed 1 base from V and 8 bases from J, with 14 bases in between. Germline V gene sequence: CDR1 MNHEY, CDR2 SMNVEV (reference sequence). The CDR3 totals 14 residues. Sequencing was performed with immunoSEQ multiplex PCR; in TCRdb, only in-frame clones are kept and a portion is missing. The sample consists of about 13,000 clones, 75% to 90% of them appearing once. This specimen belongs to a study of OX40 agonist ivuxolimab in advanced cancers. Sequencing was performed on CD4+ or CD8+ T cells sorted from blood, taken in a trial of the OX40 agonist ivuxolimab. The gene calls are TRBV27 and TRBJ1-2; D not resolved. This clonotype was sampled from an adult with an advanced solid tumor such as melanoma, head and neck, liver or kidney cancer. This CDR3 reads CASSLYGNMWGYTF. The CDR3 DNA reads as TGTGCCAGCAGTTTATACGGCAACATGTGGGGCTACACCTTC.